What follows describes a single T cell receptor (beta chain). The antigen it binds to is not known. With a much larger clone just one base away, this may be a read error. The data derive from a study of blood T cells in healthy people across ages (dated by TCRdb to the mid-2010s). General notes on the study: In model experiments, template switching captured about one uniquely barcoded TCR beta cDNA molecule for every two T cells. The study measured age-related changes in TCR beta repertoire diversity using deep sequencing normalized with unique cDNA molecular identifiers. The donors were divided into four age groups: young (average roughly 15 years), middle-aged (over 35), aged (about 56) and long-lived (about 80). To avoid experimental bias, donors of different ages were randomly spread across the sequencing lanes. Using the same blood draw, the study looked at two additional independent replicas of 1 million unique cDNA reads for two donors, one aged 18 to 30 and the other aged 80 or older. What the study reported, not specific to this receptor: As age increased, observed TCR beta diversity per million T cells dropped in a roughly linear way, and a significant reduction was already evident by age around 41. The percentage of naive T cells measured by flow cytometry correlated strongly with observed TCR beta diversity. Total diversity estimates from one million sequenced T cells were considered lower bounds and underestimates. Bulk unsorted PBMC profiling prevented conclusive comparison of naive and antigen-experienced compartments. The long-lived group showed more naive CD4+ T cells, fewer expanded clones and increased TCR diversity than the aged group, suggesting age selection. Because donor CMV infection status was unknown, age-related changes in expanded clonotypes were potentially confounded.

Systemically healthy Caucasian individuals from Russia, 39 in total and aged about 6 to 100 years, were included as donors. Ten milliliters of peripheral blood were collected from each donor into EDTA-treated Vacutainer tubes. PBMCs were isolated by Ficoll-Paque density-gradient centrifugation, with at least 6 million obtained per sample. Trizol reagent was used to extract total RNA from PBMCs, with at least 5 micrograms per sample. The percentages of naive CD45RAhigh/CD27high T cells were determined by flow cytometry on a PBMC aliquot from every donor. V is reduced by 6 bases and J by 5 bases, leaving a spacing of 17 bases between them. Counted from cysteine to phenylalanine, this CDR3 has 15 amino acids. Only the CDR3 part of the read is kept: 45 bases, read in frame from the first base. The library relied on 5' RACE. TCRdb names Illumina HiSeq 2500 as the instrument used. A second PCR of about 7 to 12 cycles was performed with a sample-barcoded 5' primer and a J-beta primer mix. A template-switch 5' adaptor carrying 12 random nucleotides introduced a unique molecular identifier onto each TCR beta cDNA molecule. At least 3 million CDR3-containing paired-end reads were obtained from each sample. The Mint cDNA synthesis kit, primed by a TRBC-specific oligonucleotide, was used to synthesize first-strand cDNA from all RNA. Following uracil-DNA glycosylase treatment, all cDNA underwent a first 18-cycle PCR with the universal primers M1SS and BC2_uni_R. On the authors' methods: Normalization of each sample was performed by random selection of 1 million high-quality reads, each carrying a distinct molecular identifier. Reads sharing molecular identifiers were discarded rather than binned into consensus sequences. CDR3 identification, clonotype clustering and error correction used MiTCR with a Q25 quality threshold and the strictest error-elimination algorithm. Lower-bound total TCR beta diversity was estimated with a nonparametric unseen species model using Euler transformation. The public sequencing data were trimmed at Q25 with fastp and processed into clonotypes with MiXCR by TCRdb, which kept only in-frame beta chains. Each record represents a unique CDR3 protein, reported with the most common genes and DNA among its rows. The V and J calls follow TCRdb's processing rather than the paper's. Here the sample has about 1,000,000 distinct CDR3 sequences; under 55% occur a single time. The biggest ten clones account for about 19% of the sample.

This sequence originates from a woman aged 55-69 years in good health. The sequence joins TRBV12-3 or TRBV12-4 to TRBJ1-5; perhaps TRBD1 is the D gene, with 6 bases matching. Material: blood. This receptor carries the CDR3 CASSLNRVGDQPQHF. The nucleotide sequence is given as TGTGCCAGCAGCCTTAACAGGGTTGGCGATCAGCCCCAGCATTTT.